This T cell receptor beta chain emerged from a study of T cells in Graves' hyperthyroidism and ophthalmopathy (dated by TCRdb to the late 2010s). For context, the study as a whole: Peripheral blood samples were taken at the time of initial diagnosis, prior to any treatment. Prospective prediction of ophthalmopathy was tested in an independent validation cohort of some 19 hyperthyroidism patients and 17 patients who later progressed to ophthalmopathy. To identify distinguishing TCR V-J signatures, a discovery cohort of 90 to 100 patients was used, comprising 40 to 45 with Graves' ophthalmopathy and some 57 with stable Graves' hyperthyroidism. After blood sampling, hyperthyroidism patients were treated with methimazole at a starting dose of 30 mg daily, and ophthalmopathy patients were treated with high-dose intravenous methylprednisolone. TCR Vbeta CDR3 sequencing of fewer than 150 peripheral blood samples (43 ophthalmopathy, some 75 hyperthyroidism and roughly 17 progressor patients) is reported in the paper. The 75 to 100 discovery patients were randomly split 7:3 into training and test sets. In six Graves' hyperthyroidism patients, the study also compared T-cell repertoires from thyroid tissue with T-cell repertoires from blood. Beyond this particular receptor, the publication reports: During validation, the model predicted progression to ophthalmopathy a median of around six months ahead of onset, with roughly 65% sensitivity and under 85% specificity. In cross-validation, a model built on a 13 V-J signature told ophthalmopathy apart from stable hyperthyroidism with approximately 90% sensitivity and around 81% specificity, and in testing the same model reached 80%/75%. Most expanded thyroid clonotypes (frequency above 0.001) were also detected in blood, a finding suggesting that blood repertoires may reflect thyroid immune responses. Sample size was not statistically predetermined, and blinding of investigators to group allocation was not performed.

A patient counted as having stable Graves' hyperthyroidism if no progression to ophthalmopathy occurred over 18 months of follow-up. Hyperthyroidism patients were aged 18 to 65 years and newly diagnosed, with disease duration of less than 2 months. Any patient with an uncontrolled infection, another autoimmune disease, pregnancy or lactation was excluded. Diagnoses relied on clinical symptoms, serum thyroxine and TRAb, thyroid ultrasound and orbital computed tomography. PBMCs were separated from 8 to 10 ml of fresh peripheral blood using Ficoll-Paque density gradient centrifugation. Total RNA was extracted with Trizol reagent, and quality was checked on an Agilent 2100 Bioanalyzer. The TCR beta CDR3 regions were amplified from the RNA transcripts. The first round of RT-PCR for the TCR CDR3 was performed with the HTBI primer set and the Qiagen OneStep RT-PCR kit. Libraries were constructed in a second round of multiplex PCR, after which size selection and purification were performed. The libraries were sequenced on an Illumina HiSeq2000 using paired-end 100 bp reads. The original methods were these. Raw data were processed with SOAPnuke, discarding reads with adapters, uncalled bases, mean Phred below 15, or no exact constant-primer or identifier match. COPE v1.2.5 was used to merge high-quality paired reads, and clonotypes were defined as unique nucleotide sequences. MiTCR v1.1 was used to align the clonotypes against IMGT TRBV, TRBD and TRBJ reference segments. The analysis included only V-J combinations with a frequency above 0.0001, which together covered approximately 99% of the repertoires. The TCS score was defined as the ratio of F50 (clonal expansion) to E x V (chaos), calculated using BLOSUM62-based TCRdist between CDR3 peptides within each V-J. Welch's t-statistics and random forest reduced 500 to 650 V-J features to fewer than 15, which were used in a naive Bayes classifier (R e1071). The raw public data were reprocessed by TCRdb itself: fastp quality trimming at Q25, MiXCR clonotype calling, in-frame beta chains only. Rows with a matching CDR3 protein are joined into one entry that keeps the most common DNA and genes. TCRdb's processing, not the authors' own work, is the source of the V and J calls. Counted in this sample were 470,000 or so distinct CDR3 sequences; roughly 20% of them appeared once. Approximately 25% of the sample is taken by the ten largest.

This clonotype was counted at least ten times. Its antigen is unknown. The input lacks base qualities; no much larger clone sits a single base away. V drops 2 bases and J drops 0 bases, leaving 17 bases in between. The CDR3 measures 19 amino acids from cysteine to phenylalanine. Of the read, only the CDR3 DNA is kept; its 57 bases are in frame from base 1. CDR1 and CDR2 were assigned from the germline V gene (reference sequence) as MNHEY and SMNVEV. Source material: blood. The chain employs TRBV27 and TRBJ2-6; the D gene is perhaps TRBD2, on 7 matching bases. The TCR was taken from a man aged 18 to 35 with Graves' hyperthyroidism. The CDR3 protein sequence reads: CASSLGGAKLSSGANVLTF. The nucleotide sequence is TGTGCCAGCAGTTTAGGGGGGGCCAAGTTGAGCTCTGGGGCCAACGTCCTGACTTTC.